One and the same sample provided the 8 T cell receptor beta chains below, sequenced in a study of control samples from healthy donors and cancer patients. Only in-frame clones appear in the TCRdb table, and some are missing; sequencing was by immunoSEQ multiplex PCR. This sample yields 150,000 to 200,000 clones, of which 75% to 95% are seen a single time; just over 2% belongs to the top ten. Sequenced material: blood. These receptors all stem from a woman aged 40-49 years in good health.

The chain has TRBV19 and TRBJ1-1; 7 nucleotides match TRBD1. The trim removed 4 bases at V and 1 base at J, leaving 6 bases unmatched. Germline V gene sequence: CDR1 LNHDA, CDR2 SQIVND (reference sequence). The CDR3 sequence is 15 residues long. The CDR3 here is CASSTQGQPNTEAFF. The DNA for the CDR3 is TGTGCCAGTAGTACCCAGGGACAGCCGAACACTGAAGCTTTCTTT.

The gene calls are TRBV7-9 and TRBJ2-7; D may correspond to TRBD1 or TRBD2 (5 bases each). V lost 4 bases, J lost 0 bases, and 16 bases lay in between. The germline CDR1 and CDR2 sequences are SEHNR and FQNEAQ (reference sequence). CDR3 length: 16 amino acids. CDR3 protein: CASSSPGTTGSYEQYF. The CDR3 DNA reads TGTGCCAGCAGCTCCCCCGGGACCACGGGCTCCTACGAGCAGTACTTC.

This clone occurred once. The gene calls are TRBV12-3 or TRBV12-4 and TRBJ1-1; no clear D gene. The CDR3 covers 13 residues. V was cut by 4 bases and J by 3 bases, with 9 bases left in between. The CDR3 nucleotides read TGTGCCAGCAGTTATAATGGAGACACTGAAGCTTTCTTT. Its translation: CASSYNGDTEAFF.

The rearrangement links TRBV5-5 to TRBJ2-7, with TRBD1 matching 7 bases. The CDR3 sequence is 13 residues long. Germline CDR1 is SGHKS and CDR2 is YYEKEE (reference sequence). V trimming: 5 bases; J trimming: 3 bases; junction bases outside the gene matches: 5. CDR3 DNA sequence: TGTGCCAGCAGACCCGACAGGGTCTACGAGCAGTACTTC. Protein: CASRPDRVYEQYF.

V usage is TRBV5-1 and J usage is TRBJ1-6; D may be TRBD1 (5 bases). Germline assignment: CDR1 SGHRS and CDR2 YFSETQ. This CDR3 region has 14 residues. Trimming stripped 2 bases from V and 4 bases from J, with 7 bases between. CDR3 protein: CASSLGEYNSPLHF. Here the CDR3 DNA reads TGCGCCAGCAGCTTAGGGGAATATAATTCACCCCTCCACTTT. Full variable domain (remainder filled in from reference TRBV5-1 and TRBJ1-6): KAGVTQTPRYLIKTRGQQVTLSCSPISGHRSVSWYQQTPGQGLQFLFEYFSETQRNKGNFPGRFSGRQFSNSRSEMNVSTLELGDSALYLCASSLGEYNSPLHFGNGTRLTVT.

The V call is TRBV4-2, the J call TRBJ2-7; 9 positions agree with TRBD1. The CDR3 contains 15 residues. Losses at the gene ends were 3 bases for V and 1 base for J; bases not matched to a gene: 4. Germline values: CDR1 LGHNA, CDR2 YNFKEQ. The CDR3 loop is CASSQDGTGSYEQYF. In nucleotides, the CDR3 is TGTGCCAGCAGCCAGGACGGGACAGGGTCCTACGAGCAGTACTTC.

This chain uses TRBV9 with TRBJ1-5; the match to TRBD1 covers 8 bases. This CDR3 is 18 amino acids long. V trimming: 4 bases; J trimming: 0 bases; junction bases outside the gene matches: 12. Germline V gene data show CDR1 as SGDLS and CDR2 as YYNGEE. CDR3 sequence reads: CASSLRGTGPSSNQPQHF. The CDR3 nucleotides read TGTGCCAGCAGCCTTCGTGGGACAGGACCGTCTAGCAATCAGCCCCAGCATTTT.

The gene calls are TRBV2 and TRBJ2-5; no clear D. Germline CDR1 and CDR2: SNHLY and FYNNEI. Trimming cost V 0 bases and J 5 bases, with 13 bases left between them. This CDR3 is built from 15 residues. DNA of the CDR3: TGTGCCAGCAGTGAAGCGCTGGGTAACTGGGAGACCCAGTACTTC. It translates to CASSEALGNWETQYF.